The 8 T cell receptor beta chains reported below all come from one sample, sequenced in a study of blood T cell repertoires in COVID-19. Repertoires were generated with immunoSEQ multiplex PCR, while TCRdb's copy carries only in-frame clones and drops some. Among approximately 330,000 clones, about 91% were seen once, and the ten largest hold just over 9.5%. The sample was peripheral blood. Every receptor here comes from a man aged 30 to 45 with COVID-19, enrolled during active disease.

The chain is built from TRBV6-2 or TRBV6-3 and TRBJ1-6; D is unresolved. Deletions cut 5 bases from V and 2 bases from J, with 13 bases between. CDR1 is MNHEY, CDR2 SVGEGT, per germline. The CDR3 covers 16 residues. CDR3: CASSIADSAYNSPLHF. The CDR3 DNA reads as TGTGCCAGCAGTATCGCGGATTCGGCCTATAATTCACCCCTCCACTTT.

The J gene is TRBJ1-4, the V gene TRBV19; D not resolved. Germline V gene lookup returns CDR1 LNHDA and CDR2 SQIVND (reference sequence). The V and J ends lost 1 base and 8 bases respectively, with 14 bases between them. CDR3 length: 15 residues. CDR3 residues: CASSIGGGIGEKLFF. The CDR3, as DNA: TGTGCCAGTAGTATAGGAGGAGGGATAGGGGAAAAACTGTTTTTT.

The chain carries TRBV28 and TRBJ2-7; 9 positions match TRBD1. Trimming cost V 8 bases and J 3 bases; bases outside gene matches: 8. CDR1 and CDR2 (germline): MDHEN, SYDVKM. The CDR3 is 14 amino acids. The CDR3 reads CASESGTGLYEQYF. The CDR3 DNA sequence: TGTGCCAGCGAGTCCGGGACAGGGCTCTACGAGCAGTACTTC.

In this sample, this clone turned up a few times. The chain is built from TRBV5-1 and TRBJ1-1; TRBD1 is a possible D gene (6 bases). CDR1 is SGHRS and CDR2 is YFSETQ in the germline V gene. V was clipped by 4 bases and J by 0 bases, with 10 bases between them. There are 14 residues in the CDR3. CDR3 sequence: CASSSGQLNTEAFF. The CDR3 region has the DNA TGCGCCAGCAGCAGTGGACAGTTGAACACTGAAGCTTTCTTT.

The chain couples TRBV20-1 to TRBJ2-1; 10 nucleotides align to TRBD2. In germline, CDR1 is DFQATT, CDR2 SNEGSKA (reference sequence). This CDR3 comprises 14 residues. J lost 9 bases, V lost 3 bases, and 8 bases had no gene match. For the CDR3, the DNA is TGCAGTGCTAGTCTAAGCGGGGGGGCCTTTGAGCAGTTCTTC. This codes for CSASLSGGAFEQFF.

This chain connects TRBV3-1 (or the pseudogene TRBV3-2) to TRBJ2-4, with 10 bases identical to TRBD1. CDR3 size: 13 residues. Per the germline V gene, CDR1 is LGHDT and CDR2 is YNNKEL (reference sequence). V was clipped by 6 bases and J by 14 bases; unmatched bases: 10. The CDR3 loop is CASSPGTGAQEYF. The CDR3 DNA follows: TGTGCCAGCAGTCCCGGGACAGGGGCACAGGAGTACTTC.

The chain carries TRBV9 and TRBJ2-3; D might be TRBD2 (6 bases). Between the trimmed V and J ends, which lost 7 bases and 3 bases, there was a span of 9 bases. CDR1 and CDR2 (germline): SGDLS, YYNGEE. The CDR3 totals 12 residues. CDR3 sequence (DNA): TGTGCCAGCGGACTATTGACAGATACGCAGTATTTT. It translates to CASGLLTDTQYF.

The chain has TRBV18 and TRBJ2-1; 8 nucleotides match TRBD1. The CDR3 has 15 residues. The germline V gene encodes CDR1 KGHSH and CDR2 LQKENI. The V and J ends lost 2 bases and 5 bases, in that order; junction bases with no gene match: 5. CDR3 loop: CASSPNRGADNEQFF. CDR3 nucleotide sequence: TGTGCCAGCTCACCAAACAGGGGGGCCGACAATGAGCAGTTCTTC.